This T cell receptor (beta chain) was sequenced during a study of T cells after posttransplantation cyclophosphamide. Study conclusions and caveats: Tissue-infiltrating T cells from skin or gut overlapped little with blood T cells.

The V gene's germline CDR1 is KGHSH and CDR2 LQKENI. After removal of 0 bases from V and 3 bases from J, the junction contained 5 bases not matched to a gene. The CDR3 has 16 amino acids. The repertoire was sequenced with immunoSEQ multiplex PCR; TCRdb's copy has only in-frame clones and lacks some. The specimen has thousands of clones, none found just once. Busulfan-fludarabine conditioning, marrow transplant, and cyclophosphamide on days +3 and +4 were administered. This clone has more than one count but fewer than ten. Its antigen is currently unknown. The sample consisted of PBMCs, taken 94 days after allogeneic stem cell transplant with posttransplant cyclophosphamide. This chain links TRBV18 with TRBJ2-5; 9 nucleotides match TRBD1. This sequence originates from a female patient aged 55-70 years who received an allogeneic stem cell transplant from an unrelated donor, was CMV-positive, and had acute GVHD only. Some T cells may be provided by the graft donor. This CDR3 is CASSPPVQGAKETQYF. Written as DNA, the CDR3 is TGTGCCAGCTCACCACCGGTACAGGGGGCAAAAGAGACCCAGTACTTC.